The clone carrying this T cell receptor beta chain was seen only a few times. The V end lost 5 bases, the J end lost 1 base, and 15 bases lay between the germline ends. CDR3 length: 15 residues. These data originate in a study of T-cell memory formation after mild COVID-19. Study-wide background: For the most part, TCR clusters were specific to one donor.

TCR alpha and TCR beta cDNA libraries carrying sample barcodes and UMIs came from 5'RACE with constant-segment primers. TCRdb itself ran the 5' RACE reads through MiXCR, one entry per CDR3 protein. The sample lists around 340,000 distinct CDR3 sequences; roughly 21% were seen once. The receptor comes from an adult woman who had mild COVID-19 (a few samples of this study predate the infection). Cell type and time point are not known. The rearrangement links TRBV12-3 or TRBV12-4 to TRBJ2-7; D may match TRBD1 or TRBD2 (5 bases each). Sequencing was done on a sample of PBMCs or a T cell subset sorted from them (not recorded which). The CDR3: CASSTPGRRSYEQYF. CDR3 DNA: TGTGCCAGCAGTACGCCAGGGAGAAGATCCTACGAGCAGTACTTC.